These 19 T cell receptor beta chains share one sample of origin, sequenced in a study of OX40 agonist ivuxolimab in advanced cancers. Receptor amplification or capture employed the immunoSEQ multiplex PCR assay. TCRdb took over this immuneACCESS table, retaining in-frame rearrangements with V and J assigned. Such tables are incomplete; in checked studies, under half of the missing clones stem from an unresolved V gene, and the remainder is unexplained. The sample table holds more than 50,000 clones, of which approximately 80% were seen once. The biggest ten clones account for roughly 4.2% of the sample. The sequencing here drew on CD4+ or CD8+ T cells sorted from blood, taken in a trial of the OX40 agonist ivuxolimab. The origin of the receptors is an adult with an advanced solid tumor such as melanoma, head and neck, liver or kidney cancer.

The chain combines TRBV6-5 with TRBJ2-3; 7 nucleotides line up with TRBD2. The germline gives CDR1 MNHEY, CDR2 SVGAGI. The J segment lost 0 bases and the V segment lost 6 bases, leaving 3 bases of the junction unmatched. The CDR3 covers 14 residues. CDR3 in amino acids: CASSLGGSTDTQYF. In DNA, the CDR3 is TGTGCCAGCAGCCTCGGGGGGAGCACAGATACGCAGTATTTT.

The J gene is TRBJ2-7, the V gene TRBV5-4; TRBD2 aligns across 15 bases. J was trimmed by 2 bases and V by 4 bases; bases with no gene match: 13. CDR3 length: 19 amino acids. The V gene's germline CDR1 is SGHNT and CDR2 YYREEE (reference sequence). CDR3 sequence: CASSPGRGLAGGGAYEQYF. In DNA form, the CDR3 reads TGTGCCAGCAGCCCCGGGCGAGGACTAGCGGGAGGGGGGGCCTACGAGCAGTACTTC.

V and J are TRBV5-6 and TRBJ1-2; D call uncertain. Deletions cut 1 base from V and 3 bases from J, with 4 bases between. Germline CDR1 reads SGHDT; CDR2 reads YYEEEE. The CDR3 has 12 residues. CDR3 nucleotide sequence: TGTGCCAGCAGCTTGAGGTACTATGGCTACACCTTC. Translation: CASSLRYYGYTF.

Written as DNA, the CDR3 is TGTGCCAGCAGCTTGGGGGATGGGTCGACCGGGGAGCTGTTTTTT. It codes for CASSLGDGSTGELFF. V gene TRBV7-9 combines with J gene TRBJ2-2; D possibly matches TRBD1 or TRBD2 (5 bases each). CDR1 and CDR2 from the germline V gene are SEHNR and FQNEAQ (reference sequence). The CDR3 length is 15 residues. V was cut by 3 bases and J by 5 bases, with 13 bases left in between.

The J gene is TRBJ1-5, the V gene TRBV4-1; D is unresolved. The V gene lost 0 bases and the J gene lost 4 bases, with 10 bases spanning the gap. CDR1 and CDR2 (germline): MGHRA, YSYEKL. This CDR3 is built from 15 residues. CDR3 sequence (DNA): TGCGCCAGCAGCCAAGATCGTGGCAGGAATCAGCCCCAGCATTTT. It is translated as CASSQDRGRNQPQHF.

The chain employs TRBV7-2 and TRBJ1-4; D possibly corresponds to TRBD1 (5 bases). Trimming took 5 bases from V and 4 from J, leaving 8 bases between them. CDR1 SGHTA and CDR2 FQGNSA come from the germline V gene. The CDR3 is 13 residues long. This chain's CDR3 is CASSRQYNEKLFF. The CDR3 DNA reads as TGTGCCAGCAGCCGACAGTATAATGAAAAACTGTTTTTT. The full variable domain, rest sourced from reference TRBV7-2 and TRBJ1-4, is GAGVSQSPSNKVTEKGKDVELRCDPISGHTALYWYRQSLGQGLEFLIYFQGNSAPDKSGLPSDRFSAERTGGSVSTLTIQRTQQEDSAVYLCASSRQYNEKLFFGSGTQLSVL.

The chain joins TRBV5-5 to TRBJ1-5; TRBD1 might be the D (6 bases). V shed 4 bases and J shed 4 bases, with 15 bases lying between them. Germline assignment: CDR1 SGHKS and CDR2 YYEKEE (reference sequence). There are 15 residues in the CDR3. For the CDR3, the DNA is TGTGCCAGCAGCCACTCCCCCAGGGGAAATCAGCCCCAGCATTTT. Amino acid sequence: CASSHSPRGNQPQHF.

This chain uses TRBV7-9 with TRBJ2-5; 12 nucleotides match TRBD1. V dropped 5 bases and J dropped 4; count of bases not matched to a gene: 8. CDR1 and CDR2 (germline): SEHNR, FQNEAQ (reference sequence). The CDR3 has 16 amino acids. In DNA, the CDR3 is TGTGCCAGCAGCCCCGGGACAGGGGGCGCAGGAGAGACCCAGTACTTC. Translated: CASSPGTGGAGETQYF.

This clone showed up just once. This chain connects TRBV5-5 to TRBJ1-2, with D unclear. The ends were cut back, 4 bases at V and 7 bases at J, with 11 bases in the middle. Germline CDR1 SGHKS, CDR2 YYEKEE (reference sequence). This CDR3 is 12 amino acids long. The CDR3, as DNA: TGTGCCAGCAGCAGCCCGGTGGGTGGCTACACCTTC. Protein: CASSSPVGGYTF. Looking up the rest from reference TRBV5-5 and TRBJ1-2 gives the full variable domain: DAGVTQSPTHLIKTRGQQVTLRCSPISGHKSVSWYQQVLGQGPQFIFQYYEKEERGRGNFPDRFSARQFPNYSSELNVNALLLGDSALYLCASSSPVGGYTFGSGTRLTVV.

This clone showed up just once. CDR3 DNA: TGTGCCAGCAGCTTAAAGGACAGGCGGCCGGACGAGCAGTACTTC. It is translated as CASSLKDRRPDEQYF. This chain joins TRBV7-7 and TRBJ2-7; TRBD1 aligns across 7 bases. The junction had 9 bases not matched to a gene; V was cut back by 2 bases and J by 5 bases. CDR1 SSHAT and CDR2 FNYEAQ come from the germline V gene (reference sequence). There are 15 residues in the CDR3.

The V gene is TRBV15, the J gene TRBJ1-5, with 8 bases lining up with TRBD1. This CDR3 is 15 amino acids long. Germline V gene data show CDR1 as LNHNV and CDR2 as YYDKDF (reference sequence). V shed 2 bases and J 7 bases; nucleotides not matched to a gene: 7. This CDR3 is CATSRRTGREQPQHF. In nucleotides, the CDR3 is TGTGCCACCAGCAGACGGACAGGGCGAGAGCAGCCCCAGCATTTT.

The chain employs TRBV4-3 and TRBJ2-7, with 9 bases lining up with TRBD2. CDR1 is LGHNA, CDR2 YSLEER, per germline. This CDR3 contains 15 residues. V was pared by 1 base and J by 2 bases, with 3 bases of the junction left unmatched. The CDR3 DNA follows: TGCGCCAGCAGCCAAGTGCGGGGGGGACCCTACGAGCAGTACTTC. Amino acid sequence: CASSQVRGGPYEQYF.

The chain recombines TRBV7-2 with TRBJ1-1; the D gene is possibly TRBD1 (5 bases). The CDR3 is 14 amino acids. Germline V gene data show CDR1 as SGHTA and CDR2 as FQGNSA. Trimming removed 5 bases from V and 3 bases from J, with 13 bases in between. The CDR3 sequence: CASSIGGWDTEAFF. CDR3 in DNA: TGTGCCAGCAGCATCGGGGGGTGGGACACTGAAGCTTTCTTT.

The rearrangement uses TRBV27 and TRBJ2-1; D ambiguous. V lost 3 bases and J 8 bases, leaving 14 bases between the germline ends. The CDR3 covers 14 residues. CDR1 is MNHEY, CDR2 SMNVEV, per germline (reference sequence). The chain's CDR3 is CASSLVIGFDEQFF. As DNA, the CDR3 is TGTGCCAGCAGTTTGGTGATAGGGTTCGATGAGCAGTTCTTC.

The genes are TRBV4-3 and TRBJ2-3, with unresolved D. The CDR3 covers 14 residues. V was cut by 0 bases and J by 5 bases, with 9 bases left in between. CDR1 is LGHNA, CDR2 YSLEER, per germline. The DNA of the CDR3 is TGCGCCAGCAGCCAAGATTTGCGATTAGATACGCAGTATTTT. Protein: CASSQDLRLDTQYF.

V and J are TRBV5-1 and TRBJ2-5; D perhaps matches TRBD1 (5 bases). Germline V CDR1 and CDR2: SGHRS, YFSETQ. The CDR3 has 13 amino acids. Trimming shortened V by 2 bases and J by 5 bases, and 10 bases separated the two germline ends. CDR3 coding DNA: TGCGCCAGCAGCTTTGACAGTCCGGAGACCCAGTACTTC. This gives the protein CASSFDSPETQYF.

The chain employs TRBV28 and TRBJ1-3; a weak D match, TRBD1 (5 bases). Germline-derived CDR1 and CDR2 are MDHEN and SYDVKM. This CDR3 contains 16 residues. V lost 6 bases to trimming and J lost 0 bases, with 15 bases between them. CDR3 protein: CASRAGGGSSGNTIYF. CDR3 nucleotides: TGTGCCAGCAGGGCGGGCGGGGGAAGCTCTGGAAACACCATATATTTT.

The rearrangement uses TRBV27 and TRBJ2-2, with 7 bases identical to TRBD1. The germline gives CDR1 MNHEY, CDR2 SMNVEV (reference sequence). The ends lost 4 bases at V and 4 bases at J; junction bases unmatched: 3. This CDR3 comprises 14 residues. The CDR3 here is CASSWGQITGELFF. CDR3 nucleotide sequence: TGTGCCAGCAGTTGGGGACAGATCACCGGGGAGCTGTTTTTT.

This sequence joins TRBV7-2 and TRBJ2-5; TRBD1 agrees at 7 bases. This CDR3 spans 14 amino acids. The J segment lost 1 base and the V segment lost 5 bases, leaving 4 bases of the junction unmatched. Per the germline V gene, CDR1 is SGHTA and CDR2 is FQGNSA. The CDR3 protein is CASSGWDSQETQYF. The DNA for the CDR3 is TGTGCCAGCAGCGGATGGGACAGCCAAGAGACCCAGTACTTC.